The 24 T cell receptor beta chains presented below share a single source sample, sequenced in a study of T-cell memory formation after mild COVID-19. A single record per CDR3 protein comes from TCRdb applying MiXCR to the 5' RACE reads. Altogether just under 350,000 distinct CDR3 sequences are present, approximately 12% being singletons, with the ten largest covering about a fifth. The source material was PBMCs or a T cell subset sorted from them (not recorded which). The receptors come from a man aged 18 to 29 who had mild COVID-19 (a few samples of this study predate the infection). Cell type and time point are not known.

This clonotype has only a few counts. The chain uses TRBV5-1 and TRBJ1-1, with D maybe TRBD1 (5 bases). Deletions cut 2 bases from V and 2 bases from J, with 13 bases between. CDR1 and CDR2 from the germline V gene are SGHRS and YFSETQ. The CDR3 sequence is 15 residues long. The CDR3 sequence is CASSFGTPRNTEAFF. As DNA, the CDR3 is TGCGCCAGCAGCTTCGGGACCCCGAGAAACACTGAAGCTTTCTTT.

This clonotype was seen only a few times. The chain has TRBV15 and TRBJ2-2; no firm D call. The V end was cut by 5 bases, the J end by 7 bases, with 11 bases between. CDR1 is LNHNV and CDR2 is YYDKDF in the germline V gene (reference sequence). The CDR3 sequence is 13 residues long. The chain's CDR3 is CATSGIRFGELFF. CDR3 nucleotide sequence: TGTGCCACCAGCGGTATCAGGTTCGGGGAGCTGTTTTTT.

The chain is built from TRBV15 and TRBJ1-5, with 8 bases fitting TRBD1. V was clipped by 6 bases and J by 3 bases; unmatched bases: 7. This CDR3 contains 15 residues. In germline, CDR1 is LNHNV, CDR2 YYDKDF (reference sequence). CDR3 in DNA: TGTGCCACCAGTTACGACAGGGGCGCCAATCAGCCCCAGCATTTT. This translates into CATSYDRGANQPQHF.

V and J are TRBV7-2 and TRBJ2-3; no definite D call. Germline V lookup: CDR1 SGHTA, CDR2 FQGNSA. The germline V and J ends were trimmed by 5 bases and 0 bases, with 9 bases remaining between them. This CDR3 spans 14 amino acids. The CDR3 loop reads CASSPRASTDTQYF. In nucleotides, the CDR3 is TGTGCCAGCAGCCCCCGGGCCAGCACAGATACGCAGTATTTT.

This clonotype was detected only a few times. This rearrangement joins TRBV18 to TRBJ1-4; perhaps TRBD1 as D (6 bases). This CDR3 is 15 amino acids long. Trimming removed 6 bases from V and 7 bases from J, with 18 bases in between. Per germline, CDR1 KGHSH and CDR2 LQKENI. The CDR3 is CASSPDSARGEKLFF. The CDR3 DNA reads as TGTGCCAGCTCGCCGGACAGCGCAAGGGGTGAAAAACTGTTTTTT.

In this sample, this clonotype turned up many times. The chain is built from TRBV7-9 and TRBJ2-1; no firm D call. Germline V gene data show CDR1 as SEHNR and CDR2 as FQNEAQ (reference sequence). V lost 5 bases to trimming and J lost 6 bases, with 11 bases between them. The length of the CDR3 is 13 residues. In DNA form, the CDR3 reads TGTGCCAGCAGCCCGGGCCTTGGCAATGAGCAGTTCTTC. Translated, it gives CASSPGLGNEQFF.

The rearrangement joins TRBV6-5 to TRBJ2-3, with TRBD2 as a possible D gene (7 bases). This CDR3 has 17 residues. V was clipped by 5 bases and J by 8 bases, with 26 bases between them. The V gene's germline CDR1 is MNHEY and CDR2 SVGAGI. CDR3 region: CASSRPGGGPLRSTQYF. CDR3 nucleotide sequence: TGTGCCAGCAGTCGCCCGGGGGGCGGCCCTCTCCGCAGTACGCAGTATTTT.

The chain uses TRBV29-1 and TRBJ2-3; maybe TRBD1 (6 bases). Trimming left V 2 bases short and J 6 bases short, with 9 bases between. This CDR3 is built from 12 residues. In germline, CDR1 is SQVTM, CDR2 ANQGSEA. The CDR3: CSVEYRDDTQYF. The DNA of the CDR3 is TGCAGCGTTGAATACAGGGATGATACGCAGTATTTT.

The chain employs TRBV19 and TRBJ2-5; a possible D gene is TRBD1 (6 bases). The CDR3 consists of 16 residues. CDR1 and CDR2 (germline): LNHDA, SQIVND (reference sequence). V was clipped by 4 bases and J by 2 bases, with 17 bases between them. The CDR3 sequence: CASSNGAGANQETQYF. The CDR3 DNA sequence: TGTGCCAGTAGTAATGGGGCAGGGGCGAATCAAGAGACCCAGTACTTC.

The chain links TRBV20-1 to TRBJ1-3; no clear D gene. V was shortened by 6 bases and J by 8 bases, with 17 bases between the two germline ends. The length of the CDR3 is 13 residues. Looked up from germline, CDR1 is DFQATT and CDR2 is SNEGSKA (reference sequence). CDR3 region: CSAVREVGYTIYF. CDR3 DNA sequence: TGCAGTGCGGTCCGCGAGGTTGGGTACACCATATATTTT.

This clonotype has more than one count but fewer than ten. The chain combines TRBV11-2 with TRBJ2-3; 7 nucleotides align to TRBD2. The V segment lost 1 base and the J segment 5 bases; nucleotides outside the gene matches: 12. The CDR3 runs to 17 residues. Germline V gene data show CDR1 as SGHAT and CDR2 as FQNNGV. DNA of the CDR3: TGTGCCAGCAGCTTAGGCCGACTAGCCGGGGGAATAGATACGCAGTATTTT. This sequence encodes CASSLGRLAGGIDTQYF.

This clonotype turned up a few times. The gene calls are TRBV6-6 and TRBJ2-1; 8 positions agree with TRBD1. The end of the DNA is better explained by TRBJ2-7, so the J call may be wrong. The CDR3 loop spans 16 amino acids. CDR1 and CDR2 from the germline V gene are MNHNY and SVGAGI (reference sequence). CDR3: CASSYPGGTGFNEQYF. The CDR3 nucleotides are TGTGCCAGCAGTTACCCTGGGGGGACAGGTTTCAATGAGCAGTACTTC.

The V call is TRBV20-1, the J call TRBJ2-5; D call uncertain. Germline CDR1 reads DFQATT; CDR2 reads SNEGSKA (reference sequence). The CDR3 spans 13 residues. V lost 0 bases, J lost 3 bases, and 8 bases lay in between. This CDR3 is CSARDRAEETQYF. In nucleotides, the CDR3 is TGCAGTGCTAGAGATCGGGCAGAAGAGACCCAGTACTTC.

The chain uses TRBV4-3 and TRBJ2-2; D not certain. Looked up from germline, CDR1 is LGHNA and CDR2 is YSLEER. This CDR3 region has 14 residues. V lost 1 base to trimming and J lost 8 bases, with 11 bases between them. The CDR3, as DNA: TGCGCCAGCAGCCAAGCTTGGACGGCGGGGGAGCTGTTTTTT. Translated: CASSQAWTAGELFF.

This rearrangement joins TRBV5-1 to TRBJ1-1; D remains unclear. Germline loops: CDR1 SGHRS, CDR2 YFSETQ. The CDR3 extends over 14 amino acids. V lost 4 bases and J lost 1, with 11 bases in between. CDR3 residues: CASSPDGANTEAFF. The CDR3 nucleotides read TGCGCCAGCAGCCCGGACGGAGCGAACACTGAAGCTTTCTTT.

Concerning this clonotype: Compared with germline, one end of the junction differs, possibly owing to a read error. The V call is TRBV7-6, the J call TRBJ1-1; D is uncertain. The CDR3 is 13 amino acids. In germline, CDR1 is SGHVS, CDR2 FNYEAQ. CDR3 amino acids: CDSSLAGRSEAFF. CDR3 in DNA: TGTGACAGCAGCCTGGCTGGACGGAGTGAAGCTTTCTTT. Together with reference TRBV7-6 and TRBJ1-1, the CDR3 gives the full variable domain: GAGVSQSPRYKVTKRGQDVALRCDPISGHVSLYWYRQALGQGPEFLTYFNYEAQQDKSGLPNDRFSAERPEGSISTLTIQRTEQRDSAMYRCDSSLAGRSEAFFGQGTRLTVV.

This clonotype was recorded many times. The V and J genes are TRBV5-1 and TRBJ2-5; D ambiguous. Trimming removed 3 bases from V and 1 base from J, with 7 bases in between. Germline V CDR1 and CDR2: SGHRS, YFSETQ. This CDR3 has 13 residues. Here the CDR3 reads CASSSPGQETQYF. The CDR3 bases are TGCGCCAGCAGCTCTCCTGGCCAAGAGACCCAGTACTTC.

The rearrangement links TRBV7-2 to TRBJ1-2, with TRBD1 as a possible D gene (6 bases). The length of the CDR3 is 14 residues. Germline CDR1 is SGHTA and CDR2 is FQGNSA. The V end lost 5 bases, the J end lost 8 bases, and 18 bases lay between the germline ends. The CDR3 here is CASSPQVGQTGYTF. The DNA of the CDR3 is TGTGCCAGCAGCCCTCAGGTCGGACAGACCGGCTACACCTTC.

This clonotype occurred many times. This chain joins TRBV20-1 and TRBJ2-7; 7 bases fit TRBD2. CDR1 and CDR2 (germline): DFQATT, SNEGSKA (reference sequence). V lost 6 bases and J lost 4; bases outside the gene matches: 6. The CDR3 runs 12 residues. The CDR3, as DNA: TGCAGTGCGGGGAGGGTTGGGTACGAGCAGTACTTC. Translating it yields CSAGRVGYEQYF.

V usage is TRBV5-1 and J usage is TRBJ2-6, with D possibly TRBD1 on 5 matching bases. The germline CDR1 and CDR2 sequences are SGHRS and YFSETQ. Trimming took off 4 bases at V and 0 bases at J, with 8 bases between the two ends. The CDR3 is 15 amino acids. CDR3 residues: CASSIDSSGANVLTF. In DNA, the CDR3 is TGCGCCAGCAGCATTGACAGCTCTGGGGCCAACGTCCTGACTTTC.

V and J are TRBV24-1 and TRBJ2-3, with D maybe TRBD2 (5 bases). Per the germline V gene, CDR1 is KGHDR and CDR2 is SFDVKD. V dropped 4 bases and J dropped 3 bases, with 7 bases sitting between them. The length of the CDR3 is 13 residues. The CDR3, as DNA: TGTGCCACCAGTGAGCGGACTACAGATACGCAGTATTTT. Translation gives CATSERTTDTQYF.

This chain uses TRBV6-5 with TRBJ1-1, with D uncertain. Trimming cost V 5 bases and J 6 bases, with 19 bases left between them. This CDR3 is 15 amino acids long. Looked up from germline, CDR1 is MNHEY and CDR2 is SVGAGI. The CDR3 loop is CASSIIPSGWPEAFF. CDR3 DNA sequence: TGTGCCAGCAGTATAATCCCGTCGGGGTGGCCTGAAGCTTTCTTT.

This clonotype was picked up many times. V gene TRBV4-1 combines with J gene TRBJ2-5, with 10 bases fitting TRBD2. V shed 6 bases, J shed 3 bases, and the junction held 10 bases outside the gene matches. CDR1 is MGHRA and CDR2 is YSYEKL in the germline V gene. The CDR3 spans 16 residues. For the CDR3, the DNA is TGCGCCAGCAGGCCCGGTAGCGGGGGGTCAAAAGAGACCCAGTACTTC. As protein: CASRPGSGGSKETQYF.

The CDR3 region has the DNA TGTGCCAGCAGTTTAGTACGGCAAGAGACCCAGTACTTC. Its translation is CASSLVRQETQYF. The rearrangement links TRBV12-3 or TRBV12-4 to TRBJ2-5; D is undetermined. The CDR3 is 13 amino acids. Trimming cost V 1 base and J 2 bases, with 5 bases left between them.